These 15 T cell receptor beta chains were sequenced from one sample in a study of regulatory dendritic cells for organ transplantation (dated by TCRdb to 2017 to 2019). Antigens for these TCRs are unknown. Sorted T cell subsets were CFSE-labeled and co-cultured for five to six days with allogeneic regulatory or mature dendritic cells at a 1:10 DC:T ratio. The library was generated by the immunoSEQ multiplex PCR assay. The table was pulled from immuneACCESS by TCRdb, which kept in-frame rearrangements only. Such tables lose some clones; where checked, under half of the loss comes from unresolved V genes, and the rest has no known cause. Present in this sample are approximately 18,000 clones, around 80% of which were seen just once. Around 3% of the sample comes from the top ten. Material: memory CD4+ T cells from blood cultured with regulatory dendritic cells. According to the study, the label for this sample's cell subset or site signals: CD45RO+ memory T cells. The receptor source for this set is a human donor in good health.

This chain connects TRBV7-2 to TRBJ1-3; D gene ambiguous. The CDR3 has 15 amino acids. The ends were cut back, 5 bases at V and 4 bases at J, with 15 bases in the middle. The germline V gene has CDR1 SGHTA and CDR2 FQGNSA. The CDR3 bases are TGTGCCAGCAGCCAATCCCGGACGGGGGGAAACACCATATATTTT. This gives the protein CASSQSRTGGNTIYF.

The chain employs TRBV27 and TRBJ2-1; the match to TRBD2 covers 10 bases. There are 17 residues in the CDR3. The germline V gene has CDR1 MNHEY and CDR2 SMNVEV (reference sequence). V dropped 5 bases and J dropped 10; count of bases not matched to a gene: 17. The chain's CDR3 is CASSPGLAGDKSREQFF. The CDR3 DNA sequence: TGTGCCAGCAGTCCGGGCCTAGCGGGGGATAAATCCCGCGAGCAGTTCTTC.

V is TRBV12-5 and J is TRBJ1-2; tentative D call: TRBD1 (6 bases). The CDR3 is 12 residues long. V was cut by 9 bases and J by 2 bases, with 10 bases left in between. Germline CDR1 is LGHNT and CDR2 is FRNRAP. The DNA of the CDR3 is TGTGCTAGCGCAGGGGCAAACTATGGCTACACCTTC. It translates to CASAGANYGYTF.

The V gene is TRBV29-1, the J gene TRBJ2-3, with D unclear. CDR1 is SQVTM, CDR2 ANQGSEA, per germline. This CDR3 region has 13 residues. V was cut by 4 bases and J by 1 base, with 9 bases left in between. The CDR3, as DNA: TGCAGCGTTGGGGGTTCGGGCACAGATACGCAGTATTTT. Amino acids: CSVGGSGTDTQYF.

The chain combines TRBV11-2 with TRBJ2-4, with a weak D call TRBD1 (6 bases). V dropped 5 bases and J dropped 6 bases, with 17 bases sitting between them. Germline V gives CDR1 SGHAT, CDR2 FQNNGV. This CDR3 region has 15 residues. The CDR3 here is CASSHITGTLNIQYF. CDR3 DNA: TGTGCCAGCAGCCATATTACAGGGACGCTAAACATTCAGTACTTC. Full variable domain (outside the CDR3, taken from reference TRBV11-2 and TRBJ2-4): EAGVAQSPRYKIIEKRQSVAFWCNPISGHATLYWYQQILGQGPKLLIQFQNNGVVDDSQLPKDRFSAERLKGVDSTLKIQPAKLEDSAVYLCASSHITGTLNIQYFGAGTRLSVL.

The rearrangement joins TRBV19 to TRBJ2-3; 8 nucleotides match TRBD2. CDR3 length: 14 amino acids. V dropped 8 bases and J dropped 5; count of bases not matched to a gene: 9. Germline V gene data show CDR1 as LNHDA and CDR2 as SQIVND (reference sequence). The CDR3 here is CASRGLDQIDTQYF. The CDR3 DNA reads as TGTGCCAGTCGGGGACTAGACCAAATAGATACGCAGTATTTT.

The chain combines TRBV10-2 with TRBJ2-2; 7 bases match TRBD1. Trimming removed 7 bases from V and 2 bases from J; junction bases left unmatched: 4. The germline gives CDR1 WSHSY, CDR2 SAAADI. CDR3 length equals 14 residues. The CDR3 here is CASMGQRNTGELFF. CDR3 sequence (DNA): TGCGCCAGCATGGGACAGAGAAACACCGGGGAGCTGTTTTTT.

This clone appeared once. The chain uses TRBV28 and TRBJ1-2; no firm D call. V lost 7 bases and J 4 bases, leaving 13 bases between the germline ends. CDR1 is MDHEN and CDR2 is SYDVKM in the germline V gene. The CDR3 spans 13 residues. The CDR3 region has the DNA TGTGCCAGCACCCCCCCTTTGGGCTATGGCTACACCTTC. It codes for CASTPPLGYGYTF.

This chain uses TRBV12-5 with TRBJ1-2; D remains ambiguous. Trimming took off 7 bases at V and 3 bases at J, with 12 bases between the two ends. The germline CDR1 and CDR2 sequences are LGHNT and FRNRAP. The CDR3 runs 13 residues. CDR3 bases: TGTGCTAGTGTTTCGGACGCTTACTATGGCTACACCTTC. Its translation: CASVSDAYYGYTF.

The chain combines TRBV11-2 with TRBJ2-2; 8 positions agree with TRBD1. After removal of 3 bases from V and 5 bases from J, the junction contained 8 bases not matched to a gene. Germline CDR1 SGHAT, CDR2 FQNNGV. This CDR3 is 16 amino acids long. The CDR3 reads CASSFTVTGGTGELFF. CDR3 in DNA: TGTGCCAGCAGCTTTACAGTCACAGGGGGGACCGGGGAGCTGTTTTTT.

The chain joins TRBV10-3 to TRBJ1-5; D gene unclear. CDR1 ENHRY and CDR2 SYGVKD come from the germline V gene. Trimming shortened V by 5 bases and J by 0 bases, and 8 bases separated the two germline ends. The CDR3 runs to 14 residues. The CDR3, as DNA: TGTGCCATCAGTCTGACGGATAGCAATCAGCCCCAGCATTTT. It codes for CAISLTDSNQPQHF.

The chain employs TRBV30 and TRBJ2-7; 7 bases fit TRBD1. Germline lookup yields CDR1 GTSNPN and CDR2 SVGIG (reference sequence). Losses at the gene ends were 1 base for V and 0 bases for J; bases not matched to a gene: 12. The CDR3 extends over 17 amino acids. The CDR3 nucleotides are TGTGCCTGGAGTGACCCCTTAGGGACAGCCAGCTCCTACGAGCAGTACTTC. Amino acid sequence: CAWSDPLGTASSYEQYF.

This sequence joins TRBV11-1 and TRBJ1-2; 9 bases agree with TRBD1. Looked up from germline, CDR1 is SGHAT and CDR2 is FQDESV (reference sequence). With V trimmed by 3 bases and J by 6 bases, 14 bases remained unmatched. CDR3 size: 17 residues. The CDR3 loop is CASSLKGTGFSSHGYTF. The CDR3 nucleotides are TGTGCCAGCAGCTTGAAAGGGACAGGGTTTTCTTCGCATGGCTACACCTTC. Full variable domain (missing parts from reference TRBV11-1 and TRBJ1-2): EAEVAQSPRYKITEKSQAVAFWCDPISGHATLYWYRQILGQGPELLVQFQDESVVDDSQLPKDRFSAERLKGVDSTLKIQPAELGDSAMYLCASSLKGTGFSSHGYTFGSGTRLTVV.

The chain uses TRBV27 and TRBJ1-6; TRBD1 is a possible D gene (6 bases). CDR1 MNHEY and CDR2 SMNVEV come from the germline V gene (reference sequence). V shed 3 bases and J shed 4 bases, with 10 bases lying between them. The CDR3 has 15 amino acids. The CDR3 region is CASSFEGGYNSPLHF. CDR3 nucleotide sequence: TGTGCCAGCAGTTTCGAGGGGGGTTATAATTCACCCCTCCACTTT.

This sequence joins TRBV18 and TRBJ2-1; possible D gene TRBD2, 7 bases. V was cut by 2 bases and J by 0 bases, with 11 bases left in between. The CDR3 length is 16 residues. Germline CDR1 and CDR2: KGHSH and LQKENI. CDR3 amino acids: CASSPGGGSSYNEQFF. The CDR3 DNA is TGTGCCAGCTCACCAGGGGGCGGGAGCTCCTACAATGAGCAGTTCTTC.